The text below deals with one T cell receptor (beta chain). Peripheral blood samples and lesional scalp punch biopsies were obtained from alopecia areata patients. This specimen comes from a study of CD8+ T cells in alopecia areata. Study-level information: Treated patients received oral tofacitinib, 5 to 10 mg twice daily.

After isolation, RNA underwent reverse transcription to generate cDNA as the sequencing template. TCRdb's copy holds only in-frame clones and misses some; the assay was immunoSEQ multiplex PCR. This table holds 200,000 to 250,000 clones, 50% to 60% found once. The CDR3 sequence is 12 residues long. Germline V gene data show CDR1 as SQVTM and CDR2 as ANQGSEA. J lost 1 base, V lost 7 bases, and 4 bases had no gene match. The gene calls are TRBV29-1 and TRBJ2-7; 7 nucleotides agree with TRBD1. This specimen was CD4+ T cells sorted from blood, taken at week 0. The clonotype originates from a human donor with alopecia areata. The CDR3 nucleotides are TGCAGCGCAGGGACAGATTCCTACGAGCAGTACTTC. It encodes CSAGTDSYEQYF.